This TCR beta chain was sequenced during a study of blood T cell repertoires in COVID-19. Across the whole study: COVID-19 samples, acute and convalescent, were from the United States, Italy and Spain.

The CDR3 length is 14 residues. Trimming stripped 1 base from V and 7 bases from J, with 10 bases between. The germline gives CDR1 LNHDA, CDR2 SQIVND (reference sequence). The assay was immunoSEQ multiplex PCR, and TCRdb's table has in-frame clones only and misses some. The sample contains about 87,000 clones, around 86% of which appear only once. The sequenced sample was peripheral blood. The chain carries TRBV19 and TRBJ1-4; TRBD1 might be the D (5 bases). The TCR sequence derives from a woman at least 80 years old with acute or convalescent COVID-19. CDR3 loop: CASSIADTPEKLFF. DNA of the CDR3: TGTGCCAGTAGTATAGCGGACACTCCTGAAAAACTGTTTTTT.